This entry lists 17 T cell receptor beta chains sequenced from one sample in a study of T cells after yellow fever vaccination. TCRdb reprocessed the 5' RACE reads with MiXCR, giving one entry per CDR3 protein. The data hold approximately 260,000 distinct CDR3 sequences, with over 10% observed a single time. The input for sequencing was CD4+ T cells sorted from PBMCs, taken 45 days after the yellow fever booster vaccination. The receptors shown here come from a man aged 25 to 40 who received the YFV17D yellow fever vaccine.

The chain joins TRBV3-1 to TRBJ2-1; 10 bases are a match to TRBD2. V gave up 1 base and J gave up 4 bases; unmatched junction bases: 1. The CDR3 is 15 amino acids. Germline V CDR1 and CDR2: LGHDT, YNNKEL (reference sequence). CDR3 DNA sequence: TGTGCCAGCAGCCAAGCTAGCGGGGGTTACAATGAGCAGTTCTTC. This codes for CASSQASGGYNEQFF.

This clonotype appeared many times. J is TRBJ2-7 and V is TRBV5-1; 8 nucleotides agree with TRBD1. J gave up 3 bases and V 6 bases, and 2 bases lay outside the gene matches. This CDR3 has 12 amino acids. Per the germline V gene, CDR1 is SGHRS and CDR2 is YFSETQ. The CDR3, as DNA: TGCGCCAGCACAGGGACAGGCTACGAGCAGTACTTC. The encoded protein is CASTGTGYEQYF.

This rearrangement joins TRBV14 to TRBJ2-2; D possibly corresponds to TRBD1 (6 bases). V was cut by 6 bases and J by 6 bases, with 14 bases left in between. This CDR3 spans 14 amino acids. CDR1 is SGHDN and CDR2 is FVKESK in the germline V gene. CDR3 nucleotide sequence: TGTGCCAGCAGTTCCAGACAGGTGGCCGGGGAGCTGTTTTTT. It yields the protein CASSSRQVAGELFF.

In its sample, this clonotype was seen a few times. This sequence joins TRBV20-1 and TRBJ2-7; D might be TRBD1 (5 bases). Germline CDR1 is DFQATT and CDR2 is SNEGSKA (reference sequence). The CDR3 runs 14 residues. With 0 bases removed from V and 0 bases from J, the gap between germline ends came to 9 bases. DNA of the CDR3: TGCAGTGCTAGAGATGGGCAGGGCTCCTACGAGCAGTACTTC. It translates to CSARDGQGSYEQYF.

This sequence joins TRBV20-1 and TRBJ2-2; D possibly corresponds to TRBD2 (6 bases). The V end was cut by 0 bases, the J end by 5 bases, with 13 bases between. In germline, CDR1 is DFQATT, CDR2 SNEGSKA (reference sequence). The CDR3 is 15 residues long. CDR3 DNA: TGCAGTGCTAGAGATTCCGGGGGACCTACCGGGGAGCTGTTTTTT. It is translated as CSARDSGGPTGELFF.

To note about this clonotype: A read error may account for a junction end that differs from germline. This chain joins TRBV15 and TRBJ2-7, with 11 bases aligning to TRBD2. The germline V gene encodes CDR1 LNHNV and CDR2 YYDKDF (reference sequence). This CDR3 has 15 amino acids. The CDR3 protein is CATSSGTSGFYERYF. CDR3 in DNA: TGTGCCACCAGCAGCGGGACTAGCGGTTTCTACGAGCGGTACTTC.

The rearrangement joins TRBV20-1 to TRBJ2-1; D unresolved. The germline gives CDR1 DFQATT, CDR2 SNEGSKA (reference sequence). Trimming took off 5 bases at V and 6 bases at J, with 20 bases between the two ends. The CDR3 has 15 amino acids. CDR3 bases: TGCAGTGCTCTTCGATTAGCCCAACTTGCCAATGAGCAGTTCTTC. As protein: CSALRLAQLANEQFF.

The chain couples TRBV7-6 to TRBJ2-6; TRBD2 matches at 9 bases. V lost 3 bases to trimming and J lost 1 base; unmatched junction nucleotides: 7. The germline gives CDR1 SGHVS, CDR2 FNYEAQ. CDR3 length: 18 residues. CDR3 coding DNA: TGTGCCAGCAGCTTCCAGCGGGAGGCCCCTTCTGGGGCCAACGTCCTGACTTTC. This sequence encodes CASSFQREAPSGANVLTF.

The chain links TRBV10-2 to TRBJ1-5, with a weak D call TRBD1 (5 bases). The CDR3 sequence is 14 residues long. The V gene's germline CDR1 is WSHSY and CDR2 SAAADI. V lost 0 bases and J 5 bases, leaving 8 bases between the germline ends. The CDR3 DNA is TGCGCCAGCAGTGAGTCAGGGGCTCATCAGCCCCAGCATTTT. This encodes CASSESGAHQPQHF.

The V and J genes are TRBV5-1 and TRBJ2-7; unclear D gene. V was shortened by 4 bases and J by 5 bases, with 10 bases between the two germline ends. This CDR3 is built from 12 residues. Germline CDR1 SGHRS, CDR2 YFSETQ. CDR3 sequence (DNA): TGCGCCAGCAGCGAGTTGGACCACGAGCAGTACTTC. This gives the protein CASSELDHEQYF.

This clonotype was recorded at least ten times. The J gene is TRBJ1-3, the V gene TRBV20-1; possible D gene TRBD1, 5 bases. Germline-derived CDR1 and CDR2 are DFQATT and SNEGSKA (reference sequence). This CDR3 has 14 amino acids. The ends were cut back, 4 bases at V and 0 bases at J, with 10 bases in the middle. The CDR3 DNA sequence: TGCAGTGCTAAGGGACCTCCCTCTGGAAACACCATATATTTT. This gives the protein CSAKGPPSGNTIYF.

The DNA for the CDR3 is TGCAGTGCTAGAGATTGGCGGGACACGAAAGAGACCCAGTACTTC. It translates to CSARDWRDTKETQYF. This chain uses TRBV20-1 with TRBJ2-5; tentatively, D is TRBD1 or TRBD2 (6 bases each). V gave up 0 bases and J gave up 3 bases, with 14 bases separating them. From germline, CDR1 is DFQATT and CDR2 SNEGSKA (reference sequence). The CDR3 spans 15 residues.

V gene TRBV24-1 combines with J gene TRBJ2-3; D may be TRBD1 (5 bases). CDR1 KGHDR and CDR2 SFDVKD come from the germline V gene. The CDR3 has 14 residues. V gave up 4 bases and J gave up 6 bases, with 13 bases separating them. The CDR3 coding sequence is TGTGCCACCAGTGAGCCGACAGAAGAGGATACGCAGTATTTT. It encodes CATSEPTEEDTQYF.

The chain combines TRBV19 with TRBJ2-7; D might be TRBD1 (6 bases). Germline CDR1 and CDR2: LNHDA and SQIVND (reference sequence). Between the trimmed V and J ends, which lost 10 bases and 3 bases, there was a span of 16 bases. This CDR3 region has 13 residues. The DNA for the CDR3 is TGTGCCACCCTAGGGGGATCCAACTACGAGCAGTACTTC. Amino acids: CATLGGSNYEQYF.

A remark on this clonotype: One end of the junction does not line up with germline, which may come from a read error. The V and J genes are TRBV12-3 or TRBV12-4 and TRBJ2-3; TRBD2 agrees at 12 bases. CDR3 size: 16 residues. CDR3: CASSTSLAGGPDAQYF. Here the CDR3 DNA reads TGTGCCAGCAGTACCTCACTAGCGGGAGGCCCAGATGCGCAGTATTTT.

The chain links TRBV5-5 to TRBJ2-1; TRBD1 aligns across 9 bases. CDR3 length: 15 residues. Losses at the gene ends were 2 bases for V and 6 bases for J; bases not matched to a gene: 6. Germline assignment: CDR1 SGHKS and CDR2 YYEKEE (reference sequence). The chain's CDR3 is CASSLSGTGSNEQFF. CDR3 DNA: TGTGCCAGCAGCTTATCCGGGACAGGGAGCAATGAGCAGTTCTTC. Combining the CDR3 with reference TRBV5-5 and TRBJ2-1 gives the whole variable domain DAGVTQSPTHLIKTRGQQVTLRCSPISGHKSVSWYQQVLGQGPQFIFQYYEKEERGRGNFPDRFSARQFPNYSSELNVNALLLGDSALYLCASSLSGTGSNEQFFGPGTRLTVL.

This clonotype was seen a handful of times. The V and J genes are TRBV12-3 or TRBV12-4 and TRBJ2-2; weak D call: TRBD1 (5 bases). V shed 3 bases and J shed 1 base, with 9 bases lying between them. The CDR3 extends over 15 amino acids. CDR3 nucleotide sequence: TGTGCCAGCAGTTTGCGGCAGGGGAACACCGGGGAGCTGTTTTTT. As protein: CASSLRQGNTGELFF.